These 7 T cell receptor beta chains were all obtained from the same sample, sequenced in a study of OX40 agonist ivuxolimab in advanced cancers. Method: immunoSEQ multiplex PCR; TCRdb's copy keeps in-frame clones and lacks some. Of about 73,000 clones in the sample, 88% were seen once. Sample: CD4+ or CD8+ T cells sorted from blood, taken in a trial of the OX40 agonist ivuxolimab. These receptors all come from an adult with an advanced solid tumor such as melanoma, head and neck, liver or kidney cancer.

CDR3 coding DNA: TGTGCCAGTAAACCCGGGACAGGGAACACCGGGGAGCTGTTTTTT. Translated: CASKPGTGNTGELFF. This sequence joins TRBV6-1 and TRBJ2-2, with 8 bases aligning to TRBD1. V shed 9 bases and J 1 base; nucleotides not matched to a gene: 7. Germline CDR1 and CDR2: MNHNS and SASEGT. The CDR3 consists of 15 residues.

V is TRBV19 and J is TRBJ1-1; D may be TRBD1 (6 bases). The CDR3 loop spans 14 amino acids. Trimming removed 2 bases at V and 4 bases at J, with 11 bases between. Germline V gives CDR1 LNHDA, CDR2 SQIVND (reference sequence). CDR3 DNA: TGTGCCAGTAGTATATCCAGGGGAGGCACTGAAGCTTTCTTT. This codes for CASSISRGGTEAFF.

The CDR3 bases are TGCGCCAGCAGCCAGCGGGACAGGGGGCTGGCTGAAGCTTTCTTT. Translation gives CASSQRDRGLAEAFF. The chain uses TRBV4-1 and TRBJ1-1, with 12 bases that match TRBD1. V gave up 3 bases and J gave up 6 bases; unmatched junction bases: 5. There are 15 residues in the CDR3. In germline, CDR1 is MGHRA, CDR2 YSYEKL.

The chain is built from TRBV9 and TRBJ2-6; D remains unclear. The V and J ends lost 0 bases and 0 bases respectively, with 4 bases between them. The V gene's germline CDR1 is SGDLS and CDR2 YYNGEE. The CDR3 consists of 15 residues. The CDR3 sequence is CASSVETSGANVLTF. CDR3 nucleotides: TGTGCCAGCAGCGTAGAGACCTCTGGGGCCAACGTCCTGACTTTC.

This clone has just one count. V is TRBV10-3 and J is TRBJ2-5; 9 bases line up with TRBD1. With the DNA end fitting TRBJ2-7 better, the J assignment may be wrong. CDR3 size: 14 residues. Per the germline V gene, CDR1 is ENHRY and CDR2 is SYGVKD. In DNA, the CDR3 is TGTGCCATCAGTGCGGGACAGGGCTCCTACGAGCAGTACTTC. It yields the protein CAISAGQGSYEQYF.

The rearrangement joins TRBV29-1 to TRBJ2-7, with no clear D. CDR1 SQVTM and CDR2 ANQGSEA come from the germline V gene. V was trimmed by 3 bases and J by 3 bases, leaving 3 bases between them. The CDR3 sequence is 10 residues long. The CDR3 nucleotides are TGCAGCGTTGAGCTCTACGAGCAGTACTTC. Translated: CSVELYEQYF.

The V call is TRBV5-1, the J call TRBJ2-3, with D perhaps matching TRBD2 (5 bases). Per the germline V gene, CDR1 is SGHRS and CDR2 is YFSETQ. With 0 bases removed from V and 5 bases from J, the gap between germline ends came to 16 bases. This CDR3 region has 16 residues. CDR3 residues: CASSLAAGSAVDTQYF. For the CDR3, the DNA is TGCGCCAGCAGCTTGGCGGCGGGTAGCGCCGTAGATACGCAGTATTTT.